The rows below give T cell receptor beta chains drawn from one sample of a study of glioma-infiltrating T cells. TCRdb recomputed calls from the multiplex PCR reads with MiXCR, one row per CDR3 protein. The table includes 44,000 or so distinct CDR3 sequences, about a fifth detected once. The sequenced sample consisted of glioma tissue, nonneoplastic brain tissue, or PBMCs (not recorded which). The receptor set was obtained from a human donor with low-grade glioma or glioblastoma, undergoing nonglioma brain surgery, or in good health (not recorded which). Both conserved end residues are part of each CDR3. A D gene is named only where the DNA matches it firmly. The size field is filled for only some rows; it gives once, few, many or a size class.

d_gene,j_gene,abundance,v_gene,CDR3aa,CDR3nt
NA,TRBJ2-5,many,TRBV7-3,CASSFTKEETQYF,TGTGCCAGCAGCTTTACAAAGGAAGAGACCCAGTACTTC
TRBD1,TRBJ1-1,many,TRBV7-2,CASSLLRDRGTEAFF,TGTGCCAGCAGCCTCCTGCGGGACAGGGGCACTGAAGCTTTCTTT
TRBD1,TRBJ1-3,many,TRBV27,CASRRTGAGNTIYF,TGTGCCAGCAGACGGACAGGGGCAGGAAACACCATATATTTT
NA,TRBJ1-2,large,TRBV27,CASSYSPNYGYTF,TGTGCCAGCAGTTACAGCCCTAACTATGGCTACACCTTC
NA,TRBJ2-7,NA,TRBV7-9,CASSQQDSSYEQYF,TGTGCCAGCAGCCAACAGGACTCCTCCTACGAGCAGTACTTC
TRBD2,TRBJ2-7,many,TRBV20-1,CSARQRRLAGGRYEQYF,TGCAGTGCTAGACAACGTCGACTAGCGGGAGGAAGATACGAGCAGTACTTC
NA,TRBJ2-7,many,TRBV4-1,CASSQDVGLYEQYF,TGCGCCAGCAGCCAAGATGTGGGGCTTTACGAGCAGTACTTC
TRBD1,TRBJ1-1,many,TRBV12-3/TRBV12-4,CASSPGQGLGYTEAFF,TGTGCCAGCAGTCCAGGACAGGGCTTGGGTTACACTGAAGCTTTCTTT
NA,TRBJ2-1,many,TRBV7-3,CASSSVGARDEQFF,TGTGCCAGCAGCTCCGTCGGAGCCAGGGATGAGCAGTTCTTC
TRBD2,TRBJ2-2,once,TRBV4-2,CASSPLAGGNTGELFF,TGTGCCAGCAGCCCGCTAGCGGGAGGGAACACCGGGGAGCTGTTTTTT
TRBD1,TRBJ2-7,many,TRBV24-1,CATSDGPGTGVTYEQYF,TGTGCCACCAGTGACGGACCCGGGACAGGGGTTACCTACGAGCAGTACTTC
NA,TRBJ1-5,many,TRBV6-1,CASSREYNQPQHF,TGTGCCAGCAGCAGGGAGTATAATCAGCCCCAGCATTTT
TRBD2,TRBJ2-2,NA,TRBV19,CASSIEKLAGGPTGELFF,TGTGCCAGTAGTATAGAAAAGCTAGCGGGAGGGCCCACCGGGGAGCTGTTTTTT
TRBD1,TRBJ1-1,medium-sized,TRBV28,CASKEDRGRNTEAFF,TGTGCCAGCAAGGAGGACAGGGGTCGAAACACTGAAGCTTTCTTT
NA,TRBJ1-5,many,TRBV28,CATKGRSGSQPQHF,TGTGCCACCAAGGGACGGAGTGGTTCTCAGCCCCAGCATTTT
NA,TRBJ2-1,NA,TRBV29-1,CSVEEGSYNEQFF,TGCAGCGTTGAAGAAGGGTCCTACAATGAGCAGTTCTTC
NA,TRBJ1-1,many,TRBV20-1,CSANNPGRGTEAFF,TGCAGTGCAAACAACCCAGGGAGGGGCACTGAAGCTTTCTTT
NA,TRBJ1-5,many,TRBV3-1,CASSFGPQPQHF,TGTGCCAGCTCCTTTGGACCCCAGCCCCAGCATTTT
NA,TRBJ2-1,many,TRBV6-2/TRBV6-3,CASSYGGEQFF,TGTGCCAGCAGTTACGGGGGAGAGCAGTTCTTC
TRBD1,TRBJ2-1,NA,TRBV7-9,CASSRDRTWIDEQFF,TGTGCCAGCAGCCGGGACAGGACTTGGATCGATGAGCAGTTCTTC
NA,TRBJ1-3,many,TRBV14,CASSQDTGGNTIYF,TGTGCCAGCAGCCAAGATACAGGCGGAAACACCATATATTTT
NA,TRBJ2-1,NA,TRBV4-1,CASSQDGTPFSYNEQFF,TGCGCCAGCAGCCAAGATGGGACACCCTTCTCCTACAATGAGCAGTTCTTC
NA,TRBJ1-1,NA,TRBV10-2,CASSPGNNEAFF,TGCGCCAGCAGCCCAGGTAACAATGAAGCTTTCTTT